This TCR beta chain was obtained from a study of T cells in localized non-small cell lung cancer. A note on this clone: The antigen is not known.

Measured with immunoSEQ multiplex PCR; TCRdb has only the in-frame clones, and not every one. The sample comprises 45,000 or so clones, 86% of which are singletons, and over 2% rests with the top ten. Findings of the study overall: Uninvolved nearby lung showed the greatest T cell clonality, exceeding that found in tumor. Analysis by sequencing included only one tumor region, so heterogeneity remains possible. Out of the top 100 tumor clones, a median approximately 61 were seen in adjacent lung.

The germline gives CDR1 SGHRS, CDR2 YFSETQ. V was cut by 2 bases and J by 4 bases, with 10 bases left in between. CDR3 length: 13 residues. The clonotype comes from a man between 40 and 75 years old with stage II lung adenocarcinoma. The chain employs TRBV5-1 and TRBJ2-7; the D gene is possibly TRBD1 (6 bases). The input for sequencing was PBMCs, taken before any cancer treatment. The CDR3 protein is CASSLQGPYEQYF. The CDR3 DNA reads TGCGCCAGCAGCTTACAGGGACCATACGAGCAGTACTTC.